One sample yielded the 20 T cell receptor beta chains listed below, sequenced in a study of OX40 agonist ivuxolimab in advanced cancers. Measured with immunoSEQ multiplex PCR; TCRdb has only the in-frame clones, and not every one. The sample shows more than 35,000 clones, over 60% of them seen only once. The sample here was CD4+ or CD8+ T cells sorted from blood, taken in a trial of the OX40 agonist ivuxolimab. These receptors originate from an adult with an advanced solid tumor such as melanoma, head and neck, liver or kidney cancer.

The rearrangement uses TRBV11-2 and TRBJ2-7; D remains unclear. Trimming cost V 6 bases and J 0 bases, with 12 bases left between them. Germline V gene lookup returns CDR1 SGHAT and CDR2 FQNNGV. The CDR3 contains 14 residues. The CDR3 DNA reads as TGTGCCAGCAGGCCAATAAGGAGCTCCTACGAGCAGTACTTC. Translation: CASRPIRSSYEQYF.

The genes are TRBV11-2 and TRBJ2-7; D gene unclear. Germline assignment: CDR1 SGHAT and CDR2 FQNNGV. The CDR3 sequence is 13 residues long. Trimming pared 3 bases from V and 3 bases from J, leaving 9 bases between. The CDR3 DNA reads as TGTGCCAGCAGCTTCGGACGAAACTACGAGCAGTACTTC. Translating gives CASSFGRNYEQYF.

J is TRBJ1-3 and V is TRBV4-2; 7 bases agree with TRBD1. V dropped 3 bases and J dropped 3; count of bases not matched to a gene: 5. This CDR3 is 15 amino acids long. Germline assignment: CDR1 LGHNA and CDR2 YNFKEQ. CDR3 amino acids: CASSHPTGVGNTIYF. The CDR3 region has the DNA TGTGCCAGCAGCCACCCTACAGGGGTTGGAAACACCATATATTTT.

This chain uses TRBV7-9 with TRBJ2-2; no definite D call. Germline assignment: CDR1 SEHNR and CDR2 FQNEAQ (reference sequence). V dropped 3 bases and J dropped 6 bases, with 11 bases sitting between them. This CDR3 comprises 14 residues. The CDR3 nucleotides read TGTGCCAGCAGCTTCCTATCAAGTGCCGGGGAGCTGTTTTTT. Amino acid sequence: CASSFLSSAGELFF.

This chain joins TRBV7-9 and TRBJ1-5; 7 bases match TRBD1. The CDR3 spans 17 residues. The V gene end was trimmed by 5 bases and the J gene end by 4 bases; junction bases not matched to a gene: 14. Germline V CDR1 and CDR2: SEHNR, FQNEAQ (reference sequence). The CDR3 sequence is CASSAAVGTAPNQPQHF. In DNA form, the CDR3 reads TGTGCCAGCAGCGCCGCGGTCGGGACAGCTCCGAATCAGCCCCAGCATTTT.

The chain uses TRBV21-1 and TRBJ2-1. TRBV21-1 is described as a pseudogene. The length of the CDR3 is 13 residues. For the CDR3, the DNA is TGTGCCAGCAGCAAAGGAAGGGTCAGTGAGCAGTTCTTC. Its translation: CASSKGRVSEQFF.

The V gene is TRBV7-2, the J gene TRBJ1-1, with TRBD1 as a possible D gene (5 bases). The CDR3 runs 15 residues. V was clipped by 7 bases and J by 0 bases, with 15 bases between them. Germline V CDR1 and CDR2: SGHTA, FQGNSA. The CDR3 DNA reads TGTGCCAGCACTCCGGGGGGGTCGATGAACACTGAAGCTTTCTTT. It encodes CASTPGGSMNTEAFF.

The rearrangement uses TRBV6-5 and TRBJ1-5; D unresolved. The germline CDR1 and CDR2 sequences are MNHEY and SVGAGI. This CDR3 is built from 13 residues. Trimming removed 6 bases from V and 1 base from J, with 7 bases in between. CDR3 protein: CASRGRSNQPQHF. The CDR3 DNA reads TGTGCCAGCAGAGGGAGGAGCAATCAGCCCCAGCATTTT.

V usage is TRBV5-4 and J usage is TRBJ2-5; a possible D gene is TRBD2 (6 bases). Germline CDR1 reads SGHNT; CDR2 reads YYREEE (reference sequence). This CDR3 has 14 amino acids. V dropped 4 bases and J dropped 5 bases, with 15 bases sitting between them. CDR3 nucleotide sequence: TGTGCCAGCAGCCCCCGGGACTGGACGGAGACCCAGTACTTC. This translates into CASSPRDWTETQYF.

The chain links TRBV7-8 to TRBJ1-1; D remains ambiguous. This CDR3 spans 12 amino acids. The ends were cut back, 5 bases at V and 5 bases at J, with 9 bases in the middle. Germline CDR1 SGHVS, CDR2 FQNEAQ. In DNA form, the CDR3 reads TGTGCCAGCAGCCCGGGAGGGACTGAAGCTTTCTTT. It codes for CASSPGGTEAFF.

The rearrangement uses TRBV27 and TRBJ2-5, with TRBD2 matching over 7 bases. J lost 5 bases, V lost 5 bases, and 8 bases had no gene match. Germline V gives CDR1 MNHEY, CDR2 SMNVEV (reference sequence). This CDR3 has 14 residues. This CDR3 reads CASSPLIGGETQYF. The CDR3 coding sequence is TGTGCCAGCAGTCCACTTATCGGGGGGGAGACCCAGTACTTC.

In nucleotides, the CDR3 is TGCGCCAGCAGTGTGGGCCTTACAGGGGCTGGAAACACCATATATTTT. Amino acid sequence: CASSVGLTGAGNTIYF. The chain employs TRBV5-1 and TRBJ1-3; 7 bases are a match to TRBD1. The CDR3 sequence is 16 residues long. Trimming cost V 5 bases and J 2 bases; bases outside gene matches: 10. The germline gives CDR1 SGHRS, CDR2 YFSETQ.

This sequence joins TRBV5-6 and TRBJ1-2; 9 bases line up with TRBD1. There are 14 residues in the CDR3. Germline-derived CDR1 and CDR2 are SGHDT and YYEEEE. V gave up 4 bases and J gave up 6 bases; unmatched junction bases: 7. CDR3 in amino acids: CASSRLDRGDGYTF. The CDR3 DNA is TGTGCCAGCAGCCGGCTGGACAGGGGAGATGGCTACACCTTC.

V and J are TRBV7-9 and TRBJ1-6; D perhaps matches TRBD1 (5 bases). CDR3 length: 17 amino acids. Per germline, CDR1 SEHNR and CDR2 FQNEAQ (reference sequence). Trimming pared 5 bases from V and 2 bases from J, leaving 16 bases between. As DNA, the CDR3 is TGTGCCAGCAGCCTCCGAAGCGGGGGACCCTATAATTCACCCCTCCACTTT. It codes for CASSLRSGGPYNSPLHF.

The chain employs TRBV30 and TRBJ2-1; D is unclear. Trimming removed 3 bases from V and 5 bases from J, with 20 bases in between. This CDR3 is 16 amino acids long. Germline CDR1 is GTSNPN and CDR2 is SVGIG (reference sequence). The CDR3 here is CAWRGYWVGLNNEQFF. CDR3 coding DNA: TGTGCCTGGAGAGGATATTGGGTGGGTTTGAACAATGAGCAGTTCTTC.

The rearrangement uses TRBV6-5 and TRBJ1-2; 9 nucleotides agree with TRBD1. V dropped 7 bases and J dropped 8; count of bases not matched to a gene: 11. CDR1 is MNHEY and CDR2 is SVGAGI in the germline V gene. This CDR3 comprises 14 residues. CDR3 residues: CASKPLQGAGGYTF. CDR3 DNA sequence: TGTGCCAGCAAACCCTTACAGGGGGCAGGGGGCTACACCTTC.

The chain links TRBV5-8 to TRBJ2-1; 9 bases fit TRBD1. Per the germline V gene, CDR1 is SGHTS and CDR2 is YDEGEE. This CDR3 comprises 15 residues. V lost 0 bases to trimming and J lost 2 bases; unmatched junction nucleotides: 0. The CDR3 region has the DNA TGTGCCAGCAGCTTGGGGACAGGGGCCTACAATGAGCAGTTCTTC. Translation gives CASSLGTGAYNEQFF.

This clone was observed a few times. V is TRBV30 and J is TRBJ1-5; D possibly corresponds to TRBD1 (5 bases). From germline, CDR1 is GTSNPN and CDR2 SVGIG (reference sequence). V lost 4 bases and J 7 bases, leaving 14 bases between the germline ends. This CDR3 contains 13 residues. The CDR3 protein is CAWTKGNGQPQHF. The CDR3 DNA reads as TGTGCCTGGACGAAGGGGAACGGCCAGCCCCAGCATTTT. Together with reference TRBV30 and TRBJ1-5, the CDR3 gives the full variable domain: SQTIHQWPATLVQPVGSPLSLECTVEGTSNPNLYWYRQAAGRGLQLLFYSVGIGQISSEVPQNLSASRPQDRQFILSSKKLLLSDSGFYLCAWTKGNGQPQHFGDGTRLSIL.

This chain joins TRBV19 and TRBJ2-5; 12 bases match TRBD2. With 6 bases clipped from V and 5 bases from J, the junction kept 7 bases outside the gene matches. From germline, CDR1 is LNHDA and CDR2 SQIVND (reference sequence). The CDR3 covers 15 residues. CDR3 amino acids: CASRPSGRGPETQYF. CDR3 coding DNA: TGTGCCAGTAGACCTAGCGGGAGGGGGCCGGAGACCCAGTACTTC.

This chain uses TRBV2 with TRBJ1-4, with D possibly TRBD1 on 6 matching bases. There are 19 residues in the CDR3. The V end lost 2 bases, the J end lost 6 bases, and 25 bases lay between the germline ends. Germline CDR1 reads SNHLY; CDR2 reads FYNNEI. CDR3 bases: TGTGCCAGCAGTGAATTGAGGGGCCGGGGGGGGCGCAGAGATGAAAAACTGTTTTTT. As protein: CASSELRGRGGRRDEKLFF.